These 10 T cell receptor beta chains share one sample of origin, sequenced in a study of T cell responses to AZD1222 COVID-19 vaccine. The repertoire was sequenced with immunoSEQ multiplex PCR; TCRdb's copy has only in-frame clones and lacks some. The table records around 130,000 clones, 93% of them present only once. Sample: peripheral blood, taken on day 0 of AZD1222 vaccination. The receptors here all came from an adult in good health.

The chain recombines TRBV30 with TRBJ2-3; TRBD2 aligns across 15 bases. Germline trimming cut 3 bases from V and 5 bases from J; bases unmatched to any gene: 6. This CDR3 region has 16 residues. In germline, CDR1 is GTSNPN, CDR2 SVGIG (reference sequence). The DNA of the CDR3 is TGTGCCTGGAGCTCCGGACTAGCGGGAGGGGGAGATACGCAGTATTTT. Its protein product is CAWSSGLAGGGDTQYF.

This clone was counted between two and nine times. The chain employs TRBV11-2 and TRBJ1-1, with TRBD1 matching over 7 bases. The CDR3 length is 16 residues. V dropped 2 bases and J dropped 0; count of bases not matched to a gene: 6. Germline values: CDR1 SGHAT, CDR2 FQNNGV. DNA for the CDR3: TGTGCCAGCAGCTTACGGTTTGGACAGGTGAACACTGAAGCTTTCTTT. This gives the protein CASSLRFGQVNTEAFF.

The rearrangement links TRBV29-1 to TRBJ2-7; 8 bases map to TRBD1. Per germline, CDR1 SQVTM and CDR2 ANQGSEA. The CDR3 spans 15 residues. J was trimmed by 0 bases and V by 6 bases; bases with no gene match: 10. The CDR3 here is CSVVPGTGSSYEQYF. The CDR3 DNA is TGCAGCGTAGTACCCGGGACAGGAAGCTCCTACGAGCAGTACTTC.

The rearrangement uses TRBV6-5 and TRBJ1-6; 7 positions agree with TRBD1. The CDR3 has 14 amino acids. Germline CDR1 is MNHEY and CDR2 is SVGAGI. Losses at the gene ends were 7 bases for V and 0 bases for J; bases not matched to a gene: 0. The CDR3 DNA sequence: TGTGCCAGCACAGGGGGCTCCTATAATTCACCCCTCCACTTT. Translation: CASTGGSYNSPLHF.

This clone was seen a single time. CDR3 sequence (DNA): TGTGCCAGCAGGGACCGGGACAGGGTCCTAACTGAAGCTTTCTTT. This gives the protein CASRDRDRVLTEAFF. The chain couples TRBV5-4 to TRBJ1-1; 9 bases agree with TRBD1. J was trimmed by 5 bases and V by 5 bases; bases with no gene match: 10. The CDR3 is made up of 15 amino acids. Germline V gene lookup returns CDR1 SGHNT and CDR2 YYREEE (reference sequence).

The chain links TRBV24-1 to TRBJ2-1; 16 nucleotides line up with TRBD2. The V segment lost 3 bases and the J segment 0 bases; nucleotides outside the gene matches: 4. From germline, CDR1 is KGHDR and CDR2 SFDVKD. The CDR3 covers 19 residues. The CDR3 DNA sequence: TGTGCCACCAGTGATCCGGGACTAGCGGGAGGGAACTCCTACAATGAGCAGTTCTTC. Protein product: CATSDPGLAGGNSYNEQFF.

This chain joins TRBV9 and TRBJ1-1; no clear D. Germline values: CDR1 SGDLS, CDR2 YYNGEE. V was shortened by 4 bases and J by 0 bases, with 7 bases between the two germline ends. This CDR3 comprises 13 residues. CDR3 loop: CASSLSMNTEAFF. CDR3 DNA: TGTGCCAGCAGCCTGAGCATGAACACTGAAGCTTTCTTT.

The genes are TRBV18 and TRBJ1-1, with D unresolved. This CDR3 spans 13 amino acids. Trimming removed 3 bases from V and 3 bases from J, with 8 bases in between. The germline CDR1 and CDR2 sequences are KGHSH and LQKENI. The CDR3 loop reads CASSPRADTEAFF. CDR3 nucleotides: TGTGCCAGCTCACCTAGAGCGGACACTGAAGCTTTCTTT. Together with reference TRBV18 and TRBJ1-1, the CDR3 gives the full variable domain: NAGVMQNPRHLVRRRGQEARLRCSPMKGHSHVYWYRQLPEEGLKFMVYLQKENIIDESGMPKERFSAEFPKEGPSILRIQQVVRGDSAAYFCASSPRADTEAFFGQGTRLTVV.

CDR3 sequence reads: CASSQTENYGYTF. The CDR3 DNA reads as TGTGCCAGCAGCCAGACGGAAAACTATGGCTACACCTTC. V and J are TRBV6-2 or TRBV6-3 and TRBJ1-2; D not certain. Germline lookup yields CDR1 MNHEY and CDR2 SVGEGT. V lost 6 bases and J lost 2, with 10 bases in between. The CDR3 spans 13 residues.

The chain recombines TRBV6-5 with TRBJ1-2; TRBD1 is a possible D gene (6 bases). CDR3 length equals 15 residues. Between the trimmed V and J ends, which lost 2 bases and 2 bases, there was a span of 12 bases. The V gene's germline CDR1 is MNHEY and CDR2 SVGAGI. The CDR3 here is CASSYGEGVNYGYTF. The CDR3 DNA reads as TGTGCCAGCAGTTACGGAGAGGGGGTGAACTATGGCTACACCTTC.